Shown below are 6 T cell receptor beta chains from a single sample sequenced in a study of CD8 T cells in Susac syndrome. A quantity of about 0.5 to 1 ug RNA underwent reverse transcription using random hexamers. MiXCR was run by TCRdb on the immunoSEQ multiplex PCR reads, yielding one entry per CDR3 protein. The table shows 70,000 to 75,000 distinct CDR3 sequences, with 93% occurring only once. The sample comprised CD4+ T cells from PBMCs. These receptors all stem from a human donor with Susac syndrome.

The V call is TRBV28, the J call TRBJ2-1; no clear D. The germline gives CDR1 MDHEN, CDR2 SYDVKM. The CDR3 has 14 residues. Deletions cut 5 bases from V and 4 bases from J, with 12 bases between. CDR3 in DNA: TGTGCCAGCAGTGGACGGGTCCCTTACAATGAGCAGTTCTTC. Encoded protein: CASSGRVPYNEQFF.

V usage is TRBV20-1 and J usage is TRBJ2-3, with D maybe TRBD2 (6 bases). CDR3 length: 13 amino acids. Germline V CDR1 and CDR2: DFQATT, SNEGSKA (reference sequence). V lost 8 bases and J lost 2, with 14 bases in between. The CDR3 spells CSIVASDTDTQYF. The CDR3 DNA reads as TGCAGTATCGTGGCTAGCGACACAGATACGCAGTATTTT.

The rearrangement links TRBV4-3 to TRBJ2-3, with 12 bases lining up with TRBD2. The germline V gene has CDR1 LGHNA and CDR2 YSLEER. V was pared by 0 bases and J by 6 bases, with 4 bases of the junction left unmatched. This CDR3 spans 16 amino acids. The DNA for the CDR3 is TGCGCCAGCAGCCAAGATTTCGGGACTAGCGGGGATACGCAGTATTTT. Translation gives CASSQDFGTSGDTQYF.

The V gene is TRBV5-6, the J gene TRBJ2-1; 12 positions agree with TRBD2. The CDR3 contains 17 residues. Germline CDR1 is SGHDT and CDR2 is YYEEEE. V was clipped by 0 bases and J by 10 bases; unmatched bases: 11. This CDR3 reads CASSLELAGGPNREQFF. CDR3 nucleotide sequence: TGTGCCAGCAGCTTGGAACTAGCGGGGGGCCCTAATAGGGAGCAGTTCTTC.

J is TRBJ2-1 and V is TRBV6-5; TRBD2 aligns across 10 bases. Germline V CDR1 and CDR2: MNHEY, SVGAGI. The CDR3 spans 16 residues. Germline trimming cut 0 bases from V and 5 bases from J; bases unmatched to any gene: 4. The CDR3 here is CASSYSTAGGNNEQFF. Written as DNA, the CDR3 is TGTGCCAGCAGTTACTCGACAGCGGGGGGGAACAATGAGCAGTTCTTC.

The rearrangement uses TRBV20-1 and TRBJ1-2; D not certain. Germline CDR1 reads DFQATT; CDR2 reads SNEGSKA (reference sequence). The V end lost 4 bases, the J end lost 8 bases, and 8 bases lay between the germline ends. This CDR3 comprises 10 residues. CDR3 DNA: TGCAGTGCTATGGTACCCGGCTACACCTTC. This encodes CSAMVPGYTF.